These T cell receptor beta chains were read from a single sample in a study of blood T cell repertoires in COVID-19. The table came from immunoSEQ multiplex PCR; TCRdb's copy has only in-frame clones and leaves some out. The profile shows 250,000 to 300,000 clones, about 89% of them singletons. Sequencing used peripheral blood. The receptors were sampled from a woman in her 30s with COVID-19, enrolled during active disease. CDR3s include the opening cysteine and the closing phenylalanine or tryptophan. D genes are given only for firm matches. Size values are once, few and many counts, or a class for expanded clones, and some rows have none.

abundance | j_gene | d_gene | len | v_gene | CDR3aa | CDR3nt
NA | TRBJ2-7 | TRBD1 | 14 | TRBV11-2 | CASSRTGESYEQYF | TGTGCCAGCAGCAGGACAGGGGAATCCTACGAGCAGTACTTC
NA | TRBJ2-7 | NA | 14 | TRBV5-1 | CASSLGEEVDEQYF | TGCGCCAGCAGCTTGGGAGAGGAGGTTGACGAGCAGTACTTC
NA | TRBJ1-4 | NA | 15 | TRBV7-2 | CASRPAGRGNEKLFF | TGTGCCAGCAGGCCTGCGGGGAGGGGTAATGAAAAACTGTTTTTT
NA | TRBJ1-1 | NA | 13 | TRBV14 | CASSSKRGAEAFF | TGTGCCAGCAGCTCGAAAAGGGGCGCTGAAGCTTTCTTT
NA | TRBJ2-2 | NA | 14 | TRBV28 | CASRPGHMTGELFF | TGTGCCAGCAGGCCGGGACACATGACCGGGGAGCTGTTTTTT
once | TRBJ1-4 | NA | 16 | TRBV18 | CASSPVSVATNEKLFF | TGTGCCAGCTCACCAGTCTCCGTCGCAACTAATGAAAAACTGTTTTTT
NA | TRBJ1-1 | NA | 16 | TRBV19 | CASSWGLGRAGTEAFF | TGTGCCAGTAGTTGGGGCCTGGGCAGGGCCGGCACTGAAGCTTTCTTT
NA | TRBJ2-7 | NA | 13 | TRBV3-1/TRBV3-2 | CASSSPQAYEQYF | TGTGCCAGCAGCTCGCCCCAGGCCTACGAGCAGTACTTC
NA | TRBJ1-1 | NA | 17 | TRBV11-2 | CASSLEWGRRKETEAFF | TGTGCCAGCAGCTTAGAGTGGGGGCGCAGGAAGGAGACTGAAGCTTTCTTT
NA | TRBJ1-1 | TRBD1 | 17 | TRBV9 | CASSKYVQGASGTEAFF | TGTGCCAGCAGCAAGTATGTCCAGGGGGCGTCTGGCACTGAAGCTTTCTTT
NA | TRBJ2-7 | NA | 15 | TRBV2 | CASSESVQRTYEQYF | TGTGCCAGCAGTGAATCGGTACAGCGGACCTACGAGCAGTACTTC
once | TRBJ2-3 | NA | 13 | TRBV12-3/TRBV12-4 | CASSFTPPDTQYF | TGTGCCAGCAGTTTTACTCCACCAGATACGCAGTATTTT
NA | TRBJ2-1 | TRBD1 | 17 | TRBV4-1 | CASSQALPGQGRNEQFF | TGCGCCAGCAGCCAAGCCCTACCGGGACAGGGGCGCAATGAGCAGTTCTTC
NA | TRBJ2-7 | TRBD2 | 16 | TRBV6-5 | CASSYGLAGGWYEQYF | TGTGCCAGCAGTTATGGACTAGCGGGAGGGTGGTACGAGCAGTACTTC
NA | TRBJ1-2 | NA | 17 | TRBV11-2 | CASSLSGGGERNYGYTF | TGTGCCAGCAGCTTATCAGGAGGAGGGGAGAGGAACTATGGCTACACCTTC
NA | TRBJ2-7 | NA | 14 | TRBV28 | CASSGHRVKDEQYF | TGTGCCAGCAGCGGTCACAGGGTAAAGGACGAGCAGTACTTC
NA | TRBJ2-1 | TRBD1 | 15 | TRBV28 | CASGTRDRAYNEQFF | TGTGCCAGCGGGACCCGGGACAGGGCTTACAATGAGCAGTTCTTC
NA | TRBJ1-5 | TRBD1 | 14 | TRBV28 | CASSYGQGSQPQHF | TGTGCCAGCAGCTACGGACAGGGCAGTCAGCCCCAGCATTTT
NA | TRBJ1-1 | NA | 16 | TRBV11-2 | CASSLDALRRNTEAFF | TGTGCCAGCAGCTTAGATGCCTTGAGGCGGAACACTGAAGCTTTCTTT
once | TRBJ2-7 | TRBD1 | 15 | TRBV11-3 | CASSQGRTGSNEQYF | TGTGCCAGCAGCCAAGGGCGGACAGGGAGTAACGAGCAGTACTTC
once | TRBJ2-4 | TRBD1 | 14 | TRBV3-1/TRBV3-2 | CASSPTGGQNIQYF | TGTGCCAGCAGCCCGACAGGGGGTCAAAACATTCAGTACTTC
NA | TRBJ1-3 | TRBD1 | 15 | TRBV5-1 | CASSPWTGGGNTIYF | TGCGCCAGCAGCCCCTGGACAGGGGGCGGAAACACCATATATTTT
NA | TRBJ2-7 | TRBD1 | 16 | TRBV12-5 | CASGSAWGQGVHEQYF | TGTGCTAGTGGCTCCGCTTGGGGACAGGGAGTACACGAGCAGTACTTC
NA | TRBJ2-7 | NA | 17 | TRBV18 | CASSPPVGSGPSYEQYF | TGTGCCAGCTCACCACCCGTTGGGAGCGGCCCCTCCTACGAGCAGTACTTC
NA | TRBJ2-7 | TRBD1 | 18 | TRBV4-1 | CASSQGLRTGGELREQYF | TGCGCCAGCAGCCAAGGACTTAGGACAGGGGGTGAACTGAGGGAGCAGTACTTC
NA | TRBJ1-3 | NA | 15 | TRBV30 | CAWSRDRASGNTIYF | TGTGCCTGGAGCCGGGATCGGGCCTCTGGAAACACCATATATTTT
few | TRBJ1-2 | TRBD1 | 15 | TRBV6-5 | CASSYSWQGAGGYTF | TGTGCCAGCAGTTACTCGTGGCAGGGGGCCGGGGGCTACACCTTC
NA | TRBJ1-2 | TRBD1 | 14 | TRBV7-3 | CASSSLDRGQGYTF | TGTGCCAGCAGTTCCCTGGATAGGGGGCAAGGCTACACCTTC
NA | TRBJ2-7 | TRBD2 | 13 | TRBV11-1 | CASSPSGAYEQYF | TGTGCCAGCAGCCCTAGCGGGGCGTACGAGCAGTACTTC
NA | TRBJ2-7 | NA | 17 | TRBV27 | CASSLSPPLTFIYEQYF | TGTGCCAGCAGTTTATCCCCCCCACTCACCTTTATCTACGAGCAGTACTTC
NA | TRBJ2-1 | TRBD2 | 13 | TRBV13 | CASSFGTSEWQFF | TGTGCCAGCAGCTTCGGTACTAGCGAGTGGCAGTTCTTC
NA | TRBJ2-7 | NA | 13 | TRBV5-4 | CASSPGRSYEQYF | TGTGCCAGCAGCCCCGGCAGGTCCTACGAGCAGTACTTC
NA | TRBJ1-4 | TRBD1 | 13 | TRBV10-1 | CANPQGDQLELFF | TGCGCCAACCCACAGGGGGACCAACTCGAACTGTTTTTT
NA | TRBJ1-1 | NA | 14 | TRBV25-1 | CASSEYADNTEAFF | TGTGCCAGCAGTGAATACGCAGATAACACTGAAGCTTTCTTT
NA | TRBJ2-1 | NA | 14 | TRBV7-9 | CASSLVTGSHEQFF | TGTGCCAGCAGCTTAGTTACGGGTAGTCATGAGCAGTTCTTC
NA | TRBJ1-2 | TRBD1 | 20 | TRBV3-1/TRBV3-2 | CASSQDRTGRLSRPNYGYTF | TGTGCCAGCAGCCAAGATCGGACAGGGCGGCTTTCCCGTCCTAACTATGGCTACACCTTC
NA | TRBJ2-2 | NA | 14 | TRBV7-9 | CASRGGGKTGELFF | TGTGCCAGCAGGGGAGGGGGAAAGACCGGGGAGCTGTTTTTT
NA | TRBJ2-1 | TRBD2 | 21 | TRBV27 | CASSLYPVEWAGGSSYNEQFF | TGTGCCAGCAGTTTATATCCGGTTGAATGGGCGGGAGGGAGCTCCTACAATGAGCAGTTCTTC
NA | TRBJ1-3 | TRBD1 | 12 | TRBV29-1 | CSVDDRVDTIYF | TGCAGCGTTGACGACAGGGTGGACACCATATATTTT
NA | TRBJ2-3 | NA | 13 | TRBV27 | CASSLVLTDTQYF | TGTGCCAGCAGTTTGGTACTGACAGATACGCAGTATTTT
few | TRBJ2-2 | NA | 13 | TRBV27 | CASSRLDTGELFF | TGTGCCAGCAGTAGACTTGACACCGGGGAGCTGTTTTTT
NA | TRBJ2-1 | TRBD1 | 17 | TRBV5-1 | CASSFTFQGARLNEQFF | TGCGCCAGCAGCTTTACCTTCCAGGGGGCGCGGCTCAATGAGCAGTTCTTC
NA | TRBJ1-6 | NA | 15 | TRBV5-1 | CASSLEPGSYSPLHF | TGCGCCAGCAGCTTGGAGCCGGGGTCTTATTCACCCCTCCACTTT
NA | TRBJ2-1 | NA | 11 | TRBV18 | CASSPPGEQFF | TGTGCCAGCTCACCGCCGGGGGAGCAGTTCTTC